This T cell receptor (beta chain) was captured in a study of blood T cell repertoires in COVID-19. Looking at the study overall: Some COVID-19 samples were acute and others convalescent; all came from the United States, Italy and Spain. From T cells, B-cell-depleted T cells, or PBMCs came the material, which was cDNA or gDNA.

In the study's own analysis: By means of reference gene primer amplification, nucleated cell counts were estimated. TCRdb keeps only in-frame clones here, not all; method: immunoSEQ multiplex PCR. V, J and clone size were drawn from that table, and D and trimming were deduced from the DNA. The sample has 300,000 to 450,000 clones, roughly 90% seen once. The V gene end was trimmed by 0 bases and the J gene end by 1 base; junction bases not matched to a gene: 8. CDR1 is LGHDT, CDR2 YNNKEL, per germline (reference sequence). The CDR3 extends over 18 amino acids. Patients in Seattle were enrolled during active infection, then followed longitudinally.

The gene calls are TRBV3-1 (or the pseudogene TRBV3-2) and TRBJ2-2, with 7 bases fitting TRBD2. Sequencing was done on a sample of peripheral blood. This receptor was taken from a woman in her thirties with COVID-19, enrolled during active disease. The CDR3 region is CASSQEEGRVLNTGELFF. In nucleotides, the CDR3 is TGTGCCAGCAGCCAAGAGGAAGGGAGGGTACTGAACACCGGGGAGCTGTTTTTT.